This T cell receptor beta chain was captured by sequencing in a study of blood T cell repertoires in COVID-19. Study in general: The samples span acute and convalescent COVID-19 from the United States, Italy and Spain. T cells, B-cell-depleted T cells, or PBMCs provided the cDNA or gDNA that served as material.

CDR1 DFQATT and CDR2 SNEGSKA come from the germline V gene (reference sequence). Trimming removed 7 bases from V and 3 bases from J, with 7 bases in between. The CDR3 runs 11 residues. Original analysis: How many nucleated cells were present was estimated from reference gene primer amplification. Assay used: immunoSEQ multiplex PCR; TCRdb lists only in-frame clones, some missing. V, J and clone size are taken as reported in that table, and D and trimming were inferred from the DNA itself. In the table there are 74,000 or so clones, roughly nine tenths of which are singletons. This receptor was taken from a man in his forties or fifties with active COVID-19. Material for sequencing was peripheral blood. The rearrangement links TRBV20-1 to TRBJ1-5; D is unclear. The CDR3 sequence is CSVADNQPQHF. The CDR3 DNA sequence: TGCAGTGTGGCGGACAATCAGCCCCAGCATTTT.